The next 2 T cell receptor beta chains were all read from a single sample in a study of blood T cell repertoires in COVID-19. Generated by immunoSEQ multiplex PCR, the TCRdb table keeps only in-frame clones and is missing some. The sample records some 300,000 clones, roughly nine tenths being singletons. Sequences were obtained from PBMCs or T cells enriched from blood (not recorded which). Every receptor here comes from a woman in her 50s who had been exposed to COVID-19.

This rearrangement joins TRBV27 to TRBJ1-2; no reliable D call. Trimming stripped 0 bases from V and 2 bases from J, with 10 bases between. CDR1 MNHEY and CDR2 SMNVEV come from the germline V gene (reference sequence). This CDR3 is 15 amino acids long. The CDR3 nucleotides read TGTGCCAGCAGTTTATCGCGTGGCGGCAACTATGGCTACACCTTC. Translated: CASSLSRGGNYGYTF.

V and J are TRBV5-1 and TRBJ2-5, with D possibly TRBD1 on 5 matching bases. The CDR3 length is 16 residues. Germline V gene data show CDR1 as SGHRS and CDR2 as YFSETQ. V was shortened by 0 bases and J by 5 bases, with 17 bases between the two germline ends. DNA for the CDR3: TGCGCCAGCAGCTTGGCCGGACATCTAACAGTGGAGACCCAGTACTTC. Protein: CASSLAGHLTVETQYF.